This TCR beta chain was identified in a study of blood T cell repertoires in COVID-19. Study-wide context: Sites across the United States, Italy and Spain contributed samples from acute and convalescent COVID-19. In each case, the material was cDNA or gDNA derived from T cells, B-cell-depleted T cells, or PBMCs.

CDR1 is SNHLY, CDR2 FYNNEI, per germline. CDR3 length: 15 residues. Trimming removed 5 bases at V and 8 bases at J, with 21 bases between. Per the study methods: Estimates of nucleated cell counts were drawn from the amplification of reference gene primers. The repertoire was sequenced with immunoSEQ multiplex PCR; TCRdb's copy has only in-frame clones and lacks some. The D gene and trimming were derived from the DNA, and the V and J assignments and clone size from that table. The table records about 260,000 clones, 85% to 90% of them present only once. The source is a woman in her 40s with acute or convalescent COVID-19. What was sequenced was peripheral blood. This rearrangement joins TRBV2 to TRBJ1-2; weak D call: TRBD1 (6 bases). The CDR3 sequence is CASSPAQGRYSGYTF. As DNA, the CDR3 is TGTGCCAGCAGTCCCGCCCAGGGGAGATATTCCGGCTACACCTTC.